This T cell receptor beta chain emerged from a study of blood T cell repertoires in COVID-19. In the study overall: Samples representing acute and convalescent COVID-19 were sourced from the United States, Italy and Spain.

As processed by the authors: Cell counts per sample came from amplifying reference gene primers. Sequencing was performed with immunoSEQ multiplex PCR; in TCRdb, only in-frame clones are kept and a portion is missing. For V, J and clone size, that table is used; D and trimming come from the DNA. The sample shows approximately 190,000 clones, around 84% of them seen only once. Participants' reported clinical history set cohort assignment. People in the exposed group encountered a COVID-19 case within 2 weeks before entering the study. There are 16 residues in the CDR3. Germline V CDR1 and CDR2: SNHLY, FYNNEI. Trimming took off 6 bases at V and 2 bases at J, with 14 bases between the two ends.

Sample: PBMCs or T cells enriched from blood (not recorded which). This sequence was found in a woman in her thirties who had been exposed to COVID-19. This chain uses TRBV2 with TRBJ1-6; perhaps TRBD1 as D (6 bases). The CDR3 loop reads CASRPDSSTYNSPLHF. The CDR3 nucleotides are TGTGCCAGCAGACCGGACAGCTCTACCTATAATTCACCCCTCCACTTT.